This T cell receptor beta chain was sequenced during a study of blood T cell repertoires in COVID-19. About the study: Samples representing acute and convalescent COVID-19 were sourced from the United States, Italy and Spain. PBMCs, B-cell-depleted T cells, or T cells were the source of the cDNA or gDNA that made up the material.

In the original workflow: Reference gene primer amplification gave nucleated cell count estimates. Assay: immunoSEQ multiplex PCR; the TCRdb copy retains only in-frame clones and omits some. The DNA was the basis for D and trimming; V, J and clone size are from that table. The sample carries a few hundred thousand clones, around 84% recorded once. The trim removed 5 bases at V and 6 bases at J, leaving 12 bases unmatched. The CDR3 has 16 residues. Germline CDR1 reads SQVTM; CDR2 reads ANQGSEA. The source material was peripheral blood. The sequence was obtained from a woman in her forties who had recovered from COVID-19. This chain connects TRBV29-1 to TRBJ2-3; 12 bases align to TRBD2. The CDR3 DNA sequence: TGCAGCGTTACTTCTAGCGGGGGGGCCGGGTCGGATACGCAGTATTTT. This gives the protein CSVTSSGGAGSDTQYF.